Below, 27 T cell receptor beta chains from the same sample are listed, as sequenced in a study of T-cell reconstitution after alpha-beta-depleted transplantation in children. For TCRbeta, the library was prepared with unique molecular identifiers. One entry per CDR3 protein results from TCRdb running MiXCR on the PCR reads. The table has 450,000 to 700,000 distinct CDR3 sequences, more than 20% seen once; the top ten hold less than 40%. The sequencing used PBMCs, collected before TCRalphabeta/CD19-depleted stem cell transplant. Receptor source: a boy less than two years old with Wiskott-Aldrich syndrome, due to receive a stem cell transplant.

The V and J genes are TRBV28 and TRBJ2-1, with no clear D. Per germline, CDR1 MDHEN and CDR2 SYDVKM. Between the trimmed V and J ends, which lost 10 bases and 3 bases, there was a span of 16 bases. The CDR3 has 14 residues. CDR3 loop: CANTGRSSYNEQFF. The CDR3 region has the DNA TGTGCCAACACTGGGCGGTCCAGCTACAATGAGCAGTTCTTC. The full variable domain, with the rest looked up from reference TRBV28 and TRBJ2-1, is DVKVTQSSRYLVKRTGEKVFLECVQDMDHENMFWYRQDPGLGLRLIYFSYDVKMKEKGDIPEGYSVSREKKERFSLILESASTNQTSMYLCANTGRSSYNEQFFGPGTRLTVL.

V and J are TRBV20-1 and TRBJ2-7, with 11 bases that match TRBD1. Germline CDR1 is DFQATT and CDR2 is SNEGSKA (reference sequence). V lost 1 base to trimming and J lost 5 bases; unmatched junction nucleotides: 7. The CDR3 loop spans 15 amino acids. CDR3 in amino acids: CSARARDRGTHEQYF. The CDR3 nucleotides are TGCAGTGCTAGAGCCCGGGACAGGGGGACCCACGAGCAGTACTTC.

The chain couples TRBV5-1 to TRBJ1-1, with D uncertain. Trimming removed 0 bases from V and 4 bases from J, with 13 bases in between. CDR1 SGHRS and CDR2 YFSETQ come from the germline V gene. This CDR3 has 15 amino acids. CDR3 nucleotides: TGCGCCAGCAGCTTGGGGTCTGAGGGAACCACTGAAGCTTTCTTT. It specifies CASSLGSEGTTEAFF.

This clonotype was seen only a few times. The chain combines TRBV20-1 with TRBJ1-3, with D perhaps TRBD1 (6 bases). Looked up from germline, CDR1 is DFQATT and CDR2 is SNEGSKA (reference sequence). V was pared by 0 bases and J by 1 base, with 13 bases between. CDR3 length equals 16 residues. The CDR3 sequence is CSARDPMTGSGNTIYF. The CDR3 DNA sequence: TGCAGTGCTAGAGACCCTATGACAGGATCTGGAAACACCATATATTTT.

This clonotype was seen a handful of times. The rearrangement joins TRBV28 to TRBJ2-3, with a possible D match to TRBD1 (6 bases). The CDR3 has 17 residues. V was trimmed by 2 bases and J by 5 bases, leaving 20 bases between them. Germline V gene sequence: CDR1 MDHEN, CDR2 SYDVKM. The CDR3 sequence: CASSLGPGRGLGDTQYF. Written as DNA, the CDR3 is TGTGCCAGCAGTTTAGGTCCCGGCAGGGGTCTGGGAGATACGCAGTATTTT.

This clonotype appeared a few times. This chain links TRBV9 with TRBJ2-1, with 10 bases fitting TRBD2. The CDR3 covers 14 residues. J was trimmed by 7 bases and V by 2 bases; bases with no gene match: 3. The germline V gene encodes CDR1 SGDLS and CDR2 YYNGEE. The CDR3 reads CASSVSGRRNEQFF. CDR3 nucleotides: TGTGCCAGCAGCGTTAGCGGGAGGAGGAATGAGCAGTTCTTC.

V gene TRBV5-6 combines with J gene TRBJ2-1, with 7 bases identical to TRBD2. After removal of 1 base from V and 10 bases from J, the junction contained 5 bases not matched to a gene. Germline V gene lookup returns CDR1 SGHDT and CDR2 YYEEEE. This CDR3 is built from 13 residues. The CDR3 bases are TGTGCCAGCAGCTTGCCAGCGGGACGAGAGCAGTTCTTC. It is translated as CASSLPAGREQFF. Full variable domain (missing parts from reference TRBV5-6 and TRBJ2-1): DAGVTQSPTHLIKTRGQQVTLRCSPKSGHDTVSWYQQALGQGPQFIFQYYEEEERQRGNFPDRFSGHQFPNYSSELNVNALLLGDSALYLCASSLPAGREQFFGPGTRLTVL.

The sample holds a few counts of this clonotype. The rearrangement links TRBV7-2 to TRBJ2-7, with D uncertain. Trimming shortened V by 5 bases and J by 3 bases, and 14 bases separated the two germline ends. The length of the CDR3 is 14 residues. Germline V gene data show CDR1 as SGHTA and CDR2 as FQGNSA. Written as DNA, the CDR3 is TGTGCCAGCAGCCCCTACGGCCTCCGCTACGAGCAGTACTTC. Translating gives CASSPYGLRYEQYF. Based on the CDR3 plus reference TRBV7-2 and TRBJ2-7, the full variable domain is GAGVSQSPSNKVTEKGKDVELRCDPISGHTALYWYRQSLGQGLEFLIYFQGNSAPDKSGLPSDRFSAERTGGSVSTLTIQRTQQEDSAVYLCASSPYGLRYEQYFGPGTRLTVT.

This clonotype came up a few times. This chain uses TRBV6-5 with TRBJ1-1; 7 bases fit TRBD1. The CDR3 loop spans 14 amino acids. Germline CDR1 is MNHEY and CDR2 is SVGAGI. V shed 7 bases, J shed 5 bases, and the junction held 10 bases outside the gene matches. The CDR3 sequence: CASIKLRGATEAFF. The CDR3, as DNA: TGTGCCAGCATTAAACTCAGGGGGGCGACTGAAGCTTTCTTT.

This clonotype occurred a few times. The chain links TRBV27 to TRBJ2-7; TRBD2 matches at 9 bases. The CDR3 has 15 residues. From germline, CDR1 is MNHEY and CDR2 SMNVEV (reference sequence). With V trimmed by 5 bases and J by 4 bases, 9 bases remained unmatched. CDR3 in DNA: TGTGCCAGCAGTCCTATCGGGCTAGCGGGGTACGAGCAGTACTTC. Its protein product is CASSPIGLAGYEQYF.

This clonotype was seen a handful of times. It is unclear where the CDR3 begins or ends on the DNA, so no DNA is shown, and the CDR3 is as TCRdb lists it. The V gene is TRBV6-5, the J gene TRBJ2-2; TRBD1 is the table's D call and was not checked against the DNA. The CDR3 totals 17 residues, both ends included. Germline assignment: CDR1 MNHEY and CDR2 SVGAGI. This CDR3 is CASSYLRARVLTGELFF.

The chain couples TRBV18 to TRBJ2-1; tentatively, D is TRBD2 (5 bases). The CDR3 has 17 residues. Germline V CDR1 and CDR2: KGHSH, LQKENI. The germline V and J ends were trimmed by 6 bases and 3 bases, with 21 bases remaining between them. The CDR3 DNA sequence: TGTGCCAGCTCCCATTTCTGGTCTAGCTCAATCTACAATGAGCAGTTCTTC. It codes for CASSHFWSSSIYNEQFF. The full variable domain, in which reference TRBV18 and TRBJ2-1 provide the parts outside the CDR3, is NAGVMQNPRHLVRRRGQEARLRCSPMKGHSHVYWYRQLPEEGLKFMVYLQKENIIDESGMPKERFSAEFPKEGPSILRIQQVVRGDSAAYFCASSHFWSSSIYNEQFFGPGTRLTVL.

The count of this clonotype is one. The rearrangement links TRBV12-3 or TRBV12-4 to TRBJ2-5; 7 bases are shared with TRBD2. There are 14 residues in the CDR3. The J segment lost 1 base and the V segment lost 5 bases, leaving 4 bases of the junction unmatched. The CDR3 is CASSGEGRQETQYF. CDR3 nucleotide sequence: TGTGCCAGCAGTGGGGAGGGTCGCCAAGAGACCCAGTACTTC.

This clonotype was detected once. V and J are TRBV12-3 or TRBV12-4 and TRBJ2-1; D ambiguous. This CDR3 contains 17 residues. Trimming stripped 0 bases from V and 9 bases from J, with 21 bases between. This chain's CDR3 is CASSLAQGSGGSSEQFF. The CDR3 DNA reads TGTGCCAGCAGTTTAGCCCAAGGGTCGGGCGGATCTAGTGAGCAGTTCTTC.

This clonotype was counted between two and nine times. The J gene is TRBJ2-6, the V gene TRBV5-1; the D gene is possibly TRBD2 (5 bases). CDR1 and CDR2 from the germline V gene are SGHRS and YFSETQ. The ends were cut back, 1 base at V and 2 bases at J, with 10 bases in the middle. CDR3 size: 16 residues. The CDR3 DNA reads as TGCGCCAGCAGCTTGAATGGACTCCCTGGGGCCAACGTCCTGACTTTC. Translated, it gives CASSLNGLPGANVLTF.

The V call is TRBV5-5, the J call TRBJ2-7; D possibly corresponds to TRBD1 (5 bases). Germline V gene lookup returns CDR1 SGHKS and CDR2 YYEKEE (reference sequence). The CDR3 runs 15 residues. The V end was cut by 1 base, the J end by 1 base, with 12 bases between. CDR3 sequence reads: CASSLSGLGSYEQYF. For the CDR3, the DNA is TGTGCCAGCAGCTTGTCAGGGCTAGGATCCTACGAGCAGTACTTC.

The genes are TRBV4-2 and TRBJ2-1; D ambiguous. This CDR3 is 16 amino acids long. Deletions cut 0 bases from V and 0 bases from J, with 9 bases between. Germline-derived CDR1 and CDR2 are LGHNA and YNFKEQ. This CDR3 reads CASSQDPLSSYNEQFF. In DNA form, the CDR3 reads TGTGCCAGCAGCCAAGATCCCCTGAGCTCCTACAATGAGCAGTTCTTC.

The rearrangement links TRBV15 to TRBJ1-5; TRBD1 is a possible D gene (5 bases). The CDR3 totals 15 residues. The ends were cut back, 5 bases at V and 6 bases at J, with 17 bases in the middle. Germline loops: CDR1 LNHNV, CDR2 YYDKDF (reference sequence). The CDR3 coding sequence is TGTGCCACCAGCTTAAGGGTAGGGGCAGGTCAGCCCCAGCATTTT. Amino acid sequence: CATSLRVGAGQPQHF.

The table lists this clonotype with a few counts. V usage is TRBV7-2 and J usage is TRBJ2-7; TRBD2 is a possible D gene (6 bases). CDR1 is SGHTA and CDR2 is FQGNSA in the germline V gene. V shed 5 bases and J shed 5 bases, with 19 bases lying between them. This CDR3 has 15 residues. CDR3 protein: CASSPRPGVSDEQYF. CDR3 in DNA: TGTGCCAGCAGCCCACGTCCGGGAGTTTCAGACGAGCAGTACTTC.

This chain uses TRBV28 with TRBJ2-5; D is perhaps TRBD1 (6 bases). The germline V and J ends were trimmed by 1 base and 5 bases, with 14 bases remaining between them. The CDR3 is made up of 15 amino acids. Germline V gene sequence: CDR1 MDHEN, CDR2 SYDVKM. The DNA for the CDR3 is TGTGCCAGCAGTTTATTCCCAGGGGTAAAGGAGACCCAGTACTTC. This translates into CASSLFPGVKETQYF.

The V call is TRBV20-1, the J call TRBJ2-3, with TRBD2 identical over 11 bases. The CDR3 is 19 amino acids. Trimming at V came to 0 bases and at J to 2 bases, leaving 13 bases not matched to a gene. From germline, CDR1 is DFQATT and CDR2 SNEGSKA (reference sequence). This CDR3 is CSARDRSASGGINTDTQYF. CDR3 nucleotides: TGCAGTGCTAGAGATCGGTCCGCTAGCGGGGGGATAAACACAGATACGCAGTATTTT.

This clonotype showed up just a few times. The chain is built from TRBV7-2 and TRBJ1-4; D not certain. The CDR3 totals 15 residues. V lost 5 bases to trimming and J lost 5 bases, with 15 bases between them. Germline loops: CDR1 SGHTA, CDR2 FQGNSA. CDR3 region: CASSRQPGWNEKLFF. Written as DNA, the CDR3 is TGTGCCAGCAGCCGTCAGCCTGGATGGAATGAAAAACTGTTTTTT.

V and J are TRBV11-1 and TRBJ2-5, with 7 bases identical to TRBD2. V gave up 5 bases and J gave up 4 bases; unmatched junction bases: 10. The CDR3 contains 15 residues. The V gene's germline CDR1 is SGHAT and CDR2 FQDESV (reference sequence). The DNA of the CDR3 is TGTGCCAGCAGCAACCTTGGACTAGGTGGAGAGACCCAGTACTTC. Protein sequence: CASSNLGLGGETQYF.

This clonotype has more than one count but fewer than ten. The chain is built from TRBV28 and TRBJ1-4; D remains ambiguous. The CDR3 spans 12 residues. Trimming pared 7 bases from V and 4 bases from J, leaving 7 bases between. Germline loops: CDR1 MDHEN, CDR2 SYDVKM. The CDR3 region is CASNYNNEKLFF. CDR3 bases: TGTGCCAGCAACTACAATAATGAAAAACTGTTTTTT.

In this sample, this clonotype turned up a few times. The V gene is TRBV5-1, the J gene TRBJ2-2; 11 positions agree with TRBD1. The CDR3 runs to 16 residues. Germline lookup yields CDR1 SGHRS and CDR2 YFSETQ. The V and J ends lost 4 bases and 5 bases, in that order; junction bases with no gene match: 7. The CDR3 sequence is CASSRLGTGGTGELFF. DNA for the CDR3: TGCGCCAGCAGCAGACTCGGGACAGGGGGTACCGGGGAGCTGTTTTTT.

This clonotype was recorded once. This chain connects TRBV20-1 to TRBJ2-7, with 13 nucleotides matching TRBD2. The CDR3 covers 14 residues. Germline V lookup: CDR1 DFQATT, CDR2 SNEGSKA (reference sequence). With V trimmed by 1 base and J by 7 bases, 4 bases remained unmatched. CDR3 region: CSARAGLAGDEQYF. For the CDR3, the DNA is TGCAGTGCTAGAGCTGGACTAGCGGGAGATGAGCAGTACTTC.

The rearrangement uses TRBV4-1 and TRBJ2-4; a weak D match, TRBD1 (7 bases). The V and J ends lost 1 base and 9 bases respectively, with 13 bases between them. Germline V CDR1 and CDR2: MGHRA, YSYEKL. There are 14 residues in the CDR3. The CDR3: CASSQGYQGGIQYF. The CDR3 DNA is TGCGCCAGCAGCCAAGGCTATCAGGGGGGCATTCAGTACTTC.